Ten or more counts support the clone carrying this T cell receptor (beta chain). The authors built TCR beta libraries using iRepertoire HTBI primers and Arm-PCR of CDR3 regions. The authors' processing: Across the samples, identification revealed about 62 TRBV and more than twelve TRBJ segments. TCRdb reprocessed the multiplex PCR reads with MiXCR, giving one entry per CDR3 protein. It is TCRdb's table, rather than the study itself, that gives the V and J calls and clone size. The sample lists fewer than 500,000 distinct CDR3 sequences; around 16% were seen once. Trimming shortened V by 5 bases and J by 3 bases, and 10 bases separated the two germline ends. Per the germline V gene, CDR1 is SGHAT and CDR2 is FQNNGV. CDR3 length equals 14 residues. These data belong to a study of regulatory T cells in long-lasting Graves disease. The sample's time point: newly diagnosed GD, antithyroid drugs for less than 3 months. Extracted PBMC RNA gave rise to the TCR library.

In addition, the sample was reused for a study of T cells in Graves' hyperthyroidism and ophthalmopathy. That paper states: The TCR CDR3 was amplified in a first-round RT-PCR using the HTBI primer set. Stable hyperthyroidism and ophthalmopathy were separated using 13 V-J signatures.

This receptor was identified in a man in his forties or fifties with Graves disease. Sequenced material: peripheral blood mononuclear cells (PBMCs), taken at new diagnosis, from a patient treated with antithyroid drugs. The V call is TRBV11-2, the J call TRBJ2-2; TRBD2 might be the D (5 bases). The DNA for the CDR3 is TGTGCCAGCAGCCCCACGCGGGACACCGGGGAGCTGTTTTTT. It specifies CASSPTRDTGELFF.